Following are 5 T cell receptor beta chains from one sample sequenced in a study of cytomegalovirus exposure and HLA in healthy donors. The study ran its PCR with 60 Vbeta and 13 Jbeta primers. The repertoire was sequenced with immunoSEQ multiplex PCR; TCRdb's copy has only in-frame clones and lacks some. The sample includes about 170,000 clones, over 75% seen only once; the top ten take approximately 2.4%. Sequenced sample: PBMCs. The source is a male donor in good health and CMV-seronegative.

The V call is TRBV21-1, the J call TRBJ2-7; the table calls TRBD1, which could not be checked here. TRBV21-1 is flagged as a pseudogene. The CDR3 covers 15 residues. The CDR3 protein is CASSNWTGSSYEQYF. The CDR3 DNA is TGTGCCAGCAGCAATTGGACAGGGTCATCCTACGAGCAGTACTTC.

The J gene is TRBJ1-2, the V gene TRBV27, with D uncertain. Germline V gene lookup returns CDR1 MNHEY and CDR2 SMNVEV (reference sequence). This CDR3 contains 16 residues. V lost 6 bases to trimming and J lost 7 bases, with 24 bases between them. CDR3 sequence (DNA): TGTGCCAGCAGCCTTCACGACCGGGTGACCTTAAGTGGCTACACCTTC. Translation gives CASSLHDRVTLSGYTF.

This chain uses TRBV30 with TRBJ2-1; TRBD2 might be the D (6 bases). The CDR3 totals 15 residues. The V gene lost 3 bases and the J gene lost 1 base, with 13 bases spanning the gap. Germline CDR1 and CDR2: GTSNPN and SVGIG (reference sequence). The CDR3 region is CAWRGLLTSYNEQFF. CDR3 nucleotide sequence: TGTGCCTGGAGGGGACTTTTAACTTCCTACAATGAGCAGTTCTTC. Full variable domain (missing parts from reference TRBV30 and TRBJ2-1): SQTIHQWPATLVQPVGSPLSLECTVEGTSNPNLYWYRQAAGRGLQLLFYSVGIGQISSEVPQNLSASRPQDRQFILSSKKLLLSDSGFYLCAWRGLLTSYNEQFFGPGTRLTVL.

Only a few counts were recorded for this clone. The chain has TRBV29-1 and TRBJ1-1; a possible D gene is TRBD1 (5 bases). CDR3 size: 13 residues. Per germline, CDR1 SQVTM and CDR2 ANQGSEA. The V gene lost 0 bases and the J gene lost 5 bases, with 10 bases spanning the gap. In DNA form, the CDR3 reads TGCAGCGTTGAAGACCTGGGGGGAACTGAAGCTTTCTTT. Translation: CSVEDLGGTEAFF.

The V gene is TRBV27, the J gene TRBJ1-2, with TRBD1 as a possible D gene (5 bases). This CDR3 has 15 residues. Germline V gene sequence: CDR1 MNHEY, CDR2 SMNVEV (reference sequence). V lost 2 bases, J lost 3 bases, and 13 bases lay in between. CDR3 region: CASSLLSGGDYGYTF. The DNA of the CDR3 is TGTGCCAGCAGTTTACTCTCGGGGGGAGACTATGGCTACACCTTC.